Sequencing of this TCR beta chain was carried out in a study of blood T cell repertoires in COVID-19. Germline CDR1 reads SGHRS; CDR2 reads YFSETQ. CDR3 size: 14 residues. Trimming took off 2 bases at V and 5 bases at J, with 14 bases between the two ends. Sequencing used immunoSEQ multiplex PCR; TCRdb keeps in-frame clones, though not all of them. The sample yields approximately 100,000 clones, 80% to 90% seen once. The specimen was peripheral blood. The sequence derives from a woman older than 75 with acute or convalescent COVID-19. The chain combines TRBV5-1 with TRBJ2-7; tentatively, D is TRBD1 (6 bases). The CDR3 coding sequence is TGCGCCAGCAGCTTTTCAGGGGCTATGGACGAGCAGTACTTC. This translates into CASSFSGAMDEQYF.